This T cell receptor beta chain was captured by sequencing in a study of OX40 agonist ivuxolimab in advanced cancers. This clone has only a few counts. Measured with immunoSEQ multiplex PCR; TCRdb has only the in-frame clones, and not every one. The data hold approximately 10,000 clones, with roughly two thirds observed a single time. This CDR3 is 17 amino acids long. CDR1 and CDR2 from the germline V gene are SGDLS and YYNGEE. V shed 3 bases, J shed 6 bases, and the junction held 12 bases outside the gene matches. The chain recombines TRBV9 with TRBJ2-1; 10 bases fit TRBD2. This TCR came from an adult with an advanced solid tumor such as melanoma, head and neck, liver or kidney cancer. Sample: CD4+ or CD8+ T cells sorted from blood, taken in a trial of the OX40 agonist ivuxolimab. The CDR3 protein is CASSAQGLAGEFNEQFF. The CDR3 coding sequence is TGTGCCAGCAGCGCGCAGGGTCTAGCGGGAGAATTCAATGAGCAGTTCTTC.